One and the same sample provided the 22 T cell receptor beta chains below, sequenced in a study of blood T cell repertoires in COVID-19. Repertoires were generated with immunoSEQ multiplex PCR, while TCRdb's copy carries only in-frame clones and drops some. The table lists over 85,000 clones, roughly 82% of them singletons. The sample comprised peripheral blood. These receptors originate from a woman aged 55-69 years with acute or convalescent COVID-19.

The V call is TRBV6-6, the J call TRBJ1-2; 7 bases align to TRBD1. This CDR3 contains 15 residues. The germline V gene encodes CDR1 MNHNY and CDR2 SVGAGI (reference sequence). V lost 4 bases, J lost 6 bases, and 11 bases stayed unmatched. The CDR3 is CASSSLTGSIDGYTF. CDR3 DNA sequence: TGTGCCAGCAGTTCCTTGACAGGGAGCATCGATGGCTACACCTTC.

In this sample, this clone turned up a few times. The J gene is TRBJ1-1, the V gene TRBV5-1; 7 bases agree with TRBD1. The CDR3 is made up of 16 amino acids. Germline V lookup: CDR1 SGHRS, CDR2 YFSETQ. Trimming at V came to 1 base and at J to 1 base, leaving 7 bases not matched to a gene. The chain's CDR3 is CASSLTGAGRNTEAFF. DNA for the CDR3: TGCGCCAGCAGCTTGACAGGGGCGGGAAGGAACACTGAAGCTTTCTTT.

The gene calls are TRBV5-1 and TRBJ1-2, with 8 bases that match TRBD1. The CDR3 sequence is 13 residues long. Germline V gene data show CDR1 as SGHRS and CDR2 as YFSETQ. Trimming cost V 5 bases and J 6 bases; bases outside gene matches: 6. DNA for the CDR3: TGCGCCAGCAGAGGACAGGGTGGGCATGGCTACACCTTC. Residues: CASRGQGGHGYTF.

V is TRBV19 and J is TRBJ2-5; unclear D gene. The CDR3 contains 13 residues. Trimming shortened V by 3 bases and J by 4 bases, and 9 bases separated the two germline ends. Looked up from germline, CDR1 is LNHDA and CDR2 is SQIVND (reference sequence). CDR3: CASSMRFGETQYF. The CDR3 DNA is TGTGCCAGTAGTATGAGGTTCGGAGAGACCCAGTACTTC.

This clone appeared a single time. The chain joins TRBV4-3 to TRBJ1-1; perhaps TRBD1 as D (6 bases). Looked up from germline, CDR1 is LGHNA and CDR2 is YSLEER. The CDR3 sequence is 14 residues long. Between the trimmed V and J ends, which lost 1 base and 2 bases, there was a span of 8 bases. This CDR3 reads CASSQGGGNTEAFF. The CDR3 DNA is TGCGCCAGCAGCCAAGGAGGGGGAAACACTGAAGCTTTCTTT.

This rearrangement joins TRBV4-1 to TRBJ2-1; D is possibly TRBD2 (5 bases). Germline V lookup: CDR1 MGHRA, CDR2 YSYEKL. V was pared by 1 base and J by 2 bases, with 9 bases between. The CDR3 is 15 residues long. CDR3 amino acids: CASSQAASPYNEQFF. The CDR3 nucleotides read TGCGCCAGCAGCCAAGCAGCTAGCCCCTACAATGAGCAGTTCTTC.

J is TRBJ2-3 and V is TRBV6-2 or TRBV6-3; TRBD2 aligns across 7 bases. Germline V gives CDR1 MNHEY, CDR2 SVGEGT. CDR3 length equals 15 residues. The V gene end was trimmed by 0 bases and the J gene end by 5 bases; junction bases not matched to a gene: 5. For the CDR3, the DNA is TGTGCCAGCAGTTACTCGGTAGGGAGGGGAGATACGCAGTATTTT. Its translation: CASSYSVGRGDTQYF.

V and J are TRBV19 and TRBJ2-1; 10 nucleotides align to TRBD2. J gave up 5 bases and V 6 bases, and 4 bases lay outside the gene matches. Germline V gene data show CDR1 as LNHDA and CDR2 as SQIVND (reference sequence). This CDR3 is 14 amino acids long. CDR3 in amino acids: CASREAGGHNEQFF. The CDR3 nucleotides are TGTGCCAGTAGGGAAGCGGGGGGGCACAATGAGCAGTTCTTC. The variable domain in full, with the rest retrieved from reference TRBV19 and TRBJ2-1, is DGGITQSPKYLFRKEGQNVTLSCEQNLNHDAMYWYRQDPGQGLRLIYYSQIVNDFQKGDIAEGYSVSREKKESFPLTVTSAQKNPTAFYLCASREAGGHNEQFFGPGTRLTVL.

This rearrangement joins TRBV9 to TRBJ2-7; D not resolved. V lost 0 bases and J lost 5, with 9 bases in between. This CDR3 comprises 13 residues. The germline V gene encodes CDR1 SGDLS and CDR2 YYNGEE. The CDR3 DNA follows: TGTGCCAGCAGCGTAGCTAGAAACGACGAGCAGTACTTC. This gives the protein CASSVARNDEQYF.

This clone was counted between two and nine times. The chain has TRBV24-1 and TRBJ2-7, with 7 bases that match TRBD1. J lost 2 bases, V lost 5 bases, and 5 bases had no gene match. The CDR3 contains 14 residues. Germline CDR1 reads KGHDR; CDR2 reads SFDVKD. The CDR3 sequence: CATSGLTGTYEQYF. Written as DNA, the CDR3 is TGTGCCACCAGTGGCCTGACAGGGACCTACGAGCAGTACTTC.

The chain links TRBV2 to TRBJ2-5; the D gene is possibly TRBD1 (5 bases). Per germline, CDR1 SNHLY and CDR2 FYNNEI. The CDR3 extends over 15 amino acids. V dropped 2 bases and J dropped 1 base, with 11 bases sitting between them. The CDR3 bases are TGTGCCAGCAGTGAACAGGGTTTCGCCCAAGAGACCCAGTACTTC. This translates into CASSEQGFAQETQYF.

For the CDR3, the DNA is TGTGCCAGCAGCTTAACATTTGGACAGGTCACCTACGAGCAGTACTTC. This codes for CASSLTFGQVTYEQYF. This chain links TRBV7-8 with TRBJ2-7, with 7 bases identical to TRBD1. V lost 2 bases to trimming and J lost 2 bases; unmatched junction nucleotides: 9. CDR3 length: 16 residues. Germline V lookup: CDR1 SGHVS, CDR2 FQNEAQ.

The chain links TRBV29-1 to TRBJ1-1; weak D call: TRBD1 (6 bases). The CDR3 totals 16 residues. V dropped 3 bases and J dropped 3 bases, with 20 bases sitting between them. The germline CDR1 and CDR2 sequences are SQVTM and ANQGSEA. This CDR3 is CSVEGGADLMDTEAFF. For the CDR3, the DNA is TGCAGCGTTGAGGGGGGGGCGGATCTTATGGACACTGAAGCTTTCTTT.

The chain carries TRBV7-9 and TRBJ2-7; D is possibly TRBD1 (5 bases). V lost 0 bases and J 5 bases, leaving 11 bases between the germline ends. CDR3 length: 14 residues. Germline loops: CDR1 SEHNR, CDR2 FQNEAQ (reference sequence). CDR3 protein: CASSLAWGEHEQYF. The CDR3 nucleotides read TGTGCCAGCAGCTTAGCCTGGGGCGAACACGAGCAGTACTTC.

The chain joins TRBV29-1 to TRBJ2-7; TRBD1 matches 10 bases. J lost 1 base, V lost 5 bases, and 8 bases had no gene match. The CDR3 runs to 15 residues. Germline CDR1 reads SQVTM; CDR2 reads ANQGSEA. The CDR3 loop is CSVCLEDRGSYEQYF. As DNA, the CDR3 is TGCAGCGTTTGTCTAGAGGACAGGGGGTCCTACGAGCAGTACTTC.

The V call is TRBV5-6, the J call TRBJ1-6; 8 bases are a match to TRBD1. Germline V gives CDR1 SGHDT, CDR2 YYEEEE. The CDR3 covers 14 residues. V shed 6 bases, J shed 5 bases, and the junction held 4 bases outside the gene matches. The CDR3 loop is CASTDRGHNSPLHF. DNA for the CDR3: TGTGCCAGCACCGACAGGGGACATAATTCACCCCTCCACTTT.

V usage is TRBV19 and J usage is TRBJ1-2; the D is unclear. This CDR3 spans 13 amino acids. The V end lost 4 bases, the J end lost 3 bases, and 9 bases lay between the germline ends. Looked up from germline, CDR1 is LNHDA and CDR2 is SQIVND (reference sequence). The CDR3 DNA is TGTGCCAGTAGTAAGGCGGCAGACTATGGCTACACCTTC. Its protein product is CASSKAADYGYTF.

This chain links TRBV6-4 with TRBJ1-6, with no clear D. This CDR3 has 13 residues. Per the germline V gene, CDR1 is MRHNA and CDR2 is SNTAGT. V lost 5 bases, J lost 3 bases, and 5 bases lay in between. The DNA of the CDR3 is TGTGCCAGCAGTTCAGACTATAATTCACCCCTCCACTTT. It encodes CASSSDYNSPLHF.

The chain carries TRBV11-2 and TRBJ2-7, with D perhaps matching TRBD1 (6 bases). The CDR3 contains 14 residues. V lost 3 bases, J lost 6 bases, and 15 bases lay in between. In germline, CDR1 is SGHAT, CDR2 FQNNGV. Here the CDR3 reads CASSLGTLTPEQYF. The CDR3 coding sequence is TGTGCCAGCAGCTTGGGGACACTCACACCCGAGCAGTACTTC.

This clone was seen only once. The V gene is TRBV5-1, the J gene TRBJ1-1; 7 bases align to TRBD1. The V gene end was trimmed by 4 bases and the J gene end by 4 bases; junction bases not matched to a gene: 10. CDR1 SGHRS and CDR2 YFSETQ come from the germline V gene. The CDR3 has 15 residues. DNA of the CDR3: TGCGCCAGCAGCCCGGCGGGGACAGTGACCACTGAAGCTTTCTTT. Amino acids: CASSPAGTVTTEAFF.

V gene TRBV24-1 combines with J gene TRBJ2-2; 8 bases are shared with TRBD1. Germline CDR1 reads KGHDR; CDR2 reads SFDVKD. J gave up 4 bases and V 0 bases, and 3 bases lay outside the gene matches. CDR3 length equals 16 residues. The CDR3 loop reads CATSDLVTGVTGELFF. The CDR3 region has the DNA TGTGCCACCAGTGATTTGGTGACAGGGGTCACCGGGGAGCTGTTTTTT.

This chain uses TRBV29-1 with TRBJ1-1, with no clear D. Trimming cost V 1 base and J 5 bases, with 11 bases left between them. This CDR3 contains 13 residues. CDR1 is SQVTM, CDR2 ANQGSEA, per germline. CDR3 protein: CSVEGEGGTEAFF. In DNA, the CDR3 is TGCAGCGTTGAAGGGGAAGGAGGAACTGAAGCTTTCTTT.